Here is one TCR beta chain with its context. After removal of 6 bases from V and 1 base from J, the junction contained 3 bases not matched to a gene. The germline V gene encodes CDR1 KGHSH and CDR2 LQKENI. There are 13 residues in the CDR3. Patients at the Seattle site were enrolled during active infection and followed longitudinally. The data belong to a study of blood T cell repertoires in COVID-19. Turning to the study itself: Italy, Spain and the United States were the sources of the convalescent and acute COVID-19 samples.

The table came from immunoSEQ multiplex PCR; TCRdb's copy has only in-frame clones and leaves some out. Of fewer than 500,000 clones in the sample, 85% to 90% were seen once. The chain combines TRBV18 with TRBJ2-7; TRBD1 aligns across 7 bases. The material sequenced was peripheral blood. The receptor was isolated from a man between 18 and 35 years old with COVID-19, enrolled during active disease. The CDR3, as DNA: TGTGCCAGCTCCCGGGGACAGTCCTACGAGCAGTACTTC. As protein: CASSRGQSYEQYF. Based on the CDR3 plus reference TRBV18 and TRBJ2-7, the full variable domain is NAGVMQNPRHLVRRRGQEARLRCSPMKGHSHVYWYRQLPEEGLKFMVYLQKENIIDESGMPKERFSAEFPKEGPSILRIQQVVRGDSAAYFCASSRGQSYEQYFGPGTRLTVT.